The present entry profiles one T cell receptor beta chain with its context. There were TCR beta CDR3 regions amplified from RNA transcripts. First-round RT-PCR with HTBI primers amplified the TCR CDR3 region. TCRdb re-derived calls from the multiplex PCR reads in MiXCR, one entry per CDR3 protein. The table lists hundreds of thousands of distinct CDR3 sequences, 45% of them singletons, with roughly 6.5% in the top ten. The source of the sample is a study of T cells in Graves' hyperthyroidism and ophthalmopathy. Exclusion criteria comprised uncontrolled infection, other autoimmune disease, pregnancy or lactation. Thyroid ultrasound and orbital computed tomography, with clinical symptoms and serum thyroxine and TRAb, informed diagnoses. CDR1 and CDR2 from the germline V gene are SEHNR and FQNEAQ (reference sequence). The CDR3 is made up of 15 amino acids. Trimming took off 6 bases at V and 3 bases at J, with 18 bases between the two ends.

The sequence was collected from an adult man with Graves' disease, either hyperthyroidism or ophthalmopathy (not recorded which). The chain links TRBV7-9 to TRBJ2-7, with D perhaps assigned TRBD1 or TRBD2 (5 bases each). Material for sequencing was peripheral blood or thyroid tissue (not recorded which). As DNA, the CDR3 is TGTGCCAGCAGTTTGCACGGGACGACTGACTACGAGCAGTACTTC. It codes for CASSLHGTTDYEQYF. The full variable domain, in which reference TRBV7-9 and TRBJ2-7 provide the parts outside the CDR3, is DTGVSQNPRHKITKRGQNVTFRCDPISEHNRLYWYRQTLGQGPEFLTYFQNEAQLEKSRLLSDRFSAERPKGSFSTLEIQRTEQGDSAMYLCASSLHGTTDYEQYFGPGTRLTVT.